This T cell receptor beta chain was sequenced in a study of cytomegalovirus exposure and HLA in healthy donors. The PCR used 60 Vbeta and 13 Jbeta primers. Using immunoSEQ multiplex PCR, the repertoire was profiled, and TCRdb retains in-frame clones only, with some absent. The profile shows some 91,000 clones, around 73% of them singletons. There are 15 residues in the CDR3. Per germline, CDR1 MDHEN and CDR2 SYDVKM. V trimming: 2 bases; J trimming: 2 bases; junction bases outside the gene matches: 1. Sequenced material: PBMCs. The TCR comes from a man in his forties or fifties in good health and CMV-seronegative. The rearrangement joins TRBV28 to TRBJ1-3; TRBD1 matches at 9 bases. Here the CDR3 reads CASSLRTGAGNTIYF. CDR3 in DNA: TGTGCCAGCAGTTTAAGGACAGGGGCTGGAAACACCATATATTTT.